This entry is about one T cell receptor beta chain. These data belong to a study of CD8 T cells in Susac syndrome. An input of roughly 0.5 to 1 ug of RNA was subjected to reverse transcription using random hexamers. Multiplex PCR with immunoSEQ amplified the TCR beta CDR3 across 54 Vbeta and 13 Jbeta. TCRdb re-called the immunoSEQ multiplex PCR reads through MiXCR, storing one row per CDR3 protein. The repertoire holds some 150,000 distinct CDR3 sequences, with 94% as singletons. Sequencing of TCR beta was undertaken in CD8+ and CD4+ T cells derived from blood. Negative isolation yielded the CD8+ and CD4+ T cells, while FACS enriched the TEMRA cells. After removal of 4 bases from V and 0 bases from J, the junction contained 10 bases not matched to a gene. The CDR3 has 17 amino acids. Germline V CDR1 and CDR2: SQVTM, ANQGSEA.

This receptor was taken from a human donor in good health. V is TRBV29-1 and J is TRBJ2-1, with 9 bases identical to TRBD2. Sequencing was performed on CD8+ T cells from PBMCs. The chain's CDR3 is CSVGGSYSGSSYNEQFF. The DNA for the CDR3 is TGCAGCGTTGGGGGCAGCTATAGCGGGAGCTCCTACAATGAGCAGTTCTTC.